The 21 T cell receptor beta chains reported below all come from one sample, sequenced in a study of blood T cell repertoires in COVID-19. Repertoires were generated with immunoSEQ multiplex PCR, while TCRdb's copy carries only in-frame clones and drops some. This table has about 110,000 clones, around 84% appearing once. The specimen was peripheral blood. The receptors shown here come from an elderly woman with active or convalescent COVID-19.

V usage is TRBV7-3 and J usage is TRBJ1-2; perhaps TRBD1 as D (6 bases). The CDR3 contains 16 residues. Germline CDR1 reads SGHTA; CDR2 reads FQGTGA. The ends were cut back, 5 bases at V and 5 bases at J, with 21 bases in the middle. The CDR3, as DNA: TGTGCCAGCAGCCCTGGGACACCCTCCTCGGGATATGGCTACACCTTC. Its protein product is CASSPGTPSSGYGYTF.

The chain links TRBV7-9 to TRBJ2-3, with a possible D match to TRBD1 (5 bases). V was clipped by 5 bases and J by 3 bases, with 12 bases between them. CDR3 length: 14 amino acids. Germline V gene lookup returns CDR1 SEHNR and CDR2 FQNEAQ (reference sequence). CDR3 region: CASSPVAGTDTQYF. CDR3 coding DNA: TGTGCCAGCAGCCCCGTGGCAGGGACAGATACGCAGTATTTT.

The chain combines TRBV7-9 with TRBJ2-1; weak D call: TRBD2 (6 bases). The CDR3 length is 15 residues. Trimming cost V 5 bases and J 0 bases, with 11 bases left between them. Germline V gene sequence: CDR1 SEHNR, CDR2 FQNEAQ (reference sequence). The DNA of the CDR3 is TGTGCCAGCAGCGCCCGGGGGAGCTCCTACAATGAGCAGTTCTTC. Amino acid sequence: CASSARGSSYNEQFF.

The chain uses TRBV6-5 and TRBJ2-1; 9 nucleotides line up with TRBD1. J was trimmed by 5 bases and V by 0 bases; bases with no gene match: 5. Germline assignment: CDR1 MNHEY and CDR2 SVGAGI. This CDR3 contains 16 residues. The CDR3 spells CASSYSGQGTNNEQFF. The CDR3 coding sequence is TGTGCCAGCAGTTACTCAGGACAGGGGACCAACAATGAGCAGTTCTTC.

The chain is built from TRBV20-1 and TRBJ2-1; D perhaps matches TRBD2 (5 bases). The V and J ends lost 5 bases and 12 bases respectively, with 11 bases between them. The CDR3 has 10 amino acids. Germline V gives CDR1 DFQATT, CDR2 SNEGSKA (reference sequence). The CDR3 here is CSAYLGRQFF. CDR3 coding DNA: TGCAGTGCTTATCTAGGGAGGCAGTTCTTC.

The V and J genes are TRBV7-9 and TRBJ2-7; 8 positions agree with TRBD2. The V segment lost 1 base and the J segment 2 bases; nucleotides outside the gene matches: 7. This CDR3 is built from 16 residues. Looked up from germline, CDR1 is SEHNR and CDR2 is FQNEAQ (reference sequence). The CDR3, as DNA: TGTGCCAGCAGCTTAGGAGTAGCGGGACGGGCCTACGAGCAGTACTTC. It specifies CASSLGVAGRAYEQYF. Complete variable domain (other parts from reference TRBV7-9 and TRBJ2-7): DTGVSQNPRHKITKRGQNVTFRCDPISEHNRLYWYRQTLGQGPEFLTYFQNEAQLEKSRLLSDRFSAERPKGSFSTLEIQRTEQGDSAMYLCASSLGVAGRAYEQYFGPGTRLTVT.

CDR3 bases: TGTGCCAGCAGAGAGACAGGGATGAGGGAAAAACTGTTTTTT. Protein sequence: CASRETGMREKLFF. V is TRBV27 and J is TRBJ1-4, with 7 bases fitting TRBD1. The germline gives CDR1 MNHEY, CDR2 SMNVEV (reference sequence). V lost 6 bases and J lost 8; bases outside the gene matches: 9. The CDR3 extends over 14 amino acids. Complete variable domain (other parts from reference TRBV27 and TRBJ1-4): EAQVTQNPRYLITVTGKKLTVTCSQNMNHEYMSWYRQDPGLGLRQIYYSMNVEVTDKGDVPEGYKVSRKEKRNFPLILESPSPNQTSLYFCASRETGMREKLFFGSGTQLSVL.

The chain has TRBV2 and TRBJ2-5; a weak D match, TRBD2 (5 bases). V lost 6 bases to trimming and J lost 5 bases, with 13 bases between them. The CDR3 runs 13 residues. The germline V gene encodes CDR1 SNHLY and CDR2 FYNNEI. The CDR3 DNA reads TGTGCCAGCAGAAAACTACCGGGGGAGACCCAGTACTTC. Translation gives CASRKLPGETQYF. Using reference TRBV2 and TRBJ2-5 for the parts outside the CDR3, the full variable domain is EPEVTQTPSHQVTQMGQEVILRCVPISNHLYFYWYRQILGQKVEFLVSFYNNEISEKSEIFDDQFSVERPDGSNFTLKIRSTKLEDSAMYFCASRKLPGETQYFGPGTRLLVL.

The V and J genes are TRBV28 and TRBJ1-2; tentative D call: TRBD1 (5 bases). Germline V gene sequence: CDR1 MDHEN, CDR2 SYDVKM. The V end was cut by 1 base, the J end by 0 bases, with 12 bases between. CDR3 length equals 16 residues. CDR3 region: CASSLYRDRPNYGYTF. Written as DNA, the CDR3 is TGTGCCAGCAGTTTATACCGAGACAGACCTAACTATGGCTACACCTTC.

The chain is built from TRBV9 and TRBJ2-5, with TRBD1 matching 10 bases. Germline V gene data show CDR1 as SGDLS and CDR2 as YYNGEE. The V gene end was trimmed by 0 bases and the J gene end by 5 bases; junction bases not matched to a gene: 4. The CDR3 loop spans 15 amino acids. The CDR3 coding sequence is TGTGCCAGCAGCGTAGGGACAGGGGGGGATGAGACCCAGTACTTC. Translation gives CASSVGTGGDETQYF.

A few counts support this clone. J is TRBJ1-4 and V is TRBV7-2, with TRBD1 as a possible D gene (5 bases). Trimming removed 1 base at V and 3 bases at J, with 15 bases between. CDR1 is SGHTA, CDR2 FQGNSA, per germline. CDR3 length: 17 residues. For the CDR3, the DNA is TGTGCCAGCAGCTTAGGGGGACTGGCGGGAGCTAATGAAAAACTGTTTTTT. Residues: CASSLGGLAGANEKLFF.

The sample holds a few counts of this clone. The CDR3, as DNA: TGTGCCAGTAGTATGAGGACAGGAACACAAGAGACCCAGTACTTC. It translates to CASSMRTGTQETQYF. V is TRBV19 and J is TRBJ2-5, with TRBD1 matching over 7 bases. There are 15 residues in the CDR3. J was trimmed by 2 bases and V by 3 bases; bases with no gene match: 6. Germline loops: CDR1 LNHDA, CDR2 SQIVND (reference sequence).

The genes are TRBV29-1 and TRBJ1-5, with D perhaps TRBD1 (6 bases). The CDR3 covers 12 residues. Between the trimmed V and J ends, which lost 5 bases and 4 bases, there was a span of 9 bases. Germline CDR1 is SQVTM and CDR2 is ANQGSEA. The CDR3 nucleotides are TGCAGCGTTACCACAGGGAATCAGCCCCAGCATTTT. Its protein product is CSVTTGNQPQHF.

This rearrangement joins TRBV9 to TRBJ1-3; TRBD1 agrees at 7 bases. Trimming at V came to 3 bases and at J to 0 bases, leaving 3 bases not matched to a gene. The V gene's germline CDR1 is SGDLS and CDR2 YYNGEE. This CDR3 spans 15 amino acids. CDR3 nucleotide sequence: TGTGCCAGCAGCGAGGGGGCAGGCTCTGGAAACACCATATATTTT. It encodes CASSEGAGSGNTIYF.

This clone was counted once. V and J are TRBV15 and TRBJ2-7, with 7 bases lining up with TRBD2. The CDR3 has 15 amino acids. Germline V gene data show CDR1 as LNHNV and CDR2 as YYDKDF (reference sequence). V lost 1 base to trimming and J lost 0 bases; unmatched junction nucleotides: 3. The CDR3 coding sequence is TGTGCCACCAGCAGAGGGGCGGGGGACTCCTACGAGCAGTACTTC. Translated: CATSRGAGDSYEQYF.

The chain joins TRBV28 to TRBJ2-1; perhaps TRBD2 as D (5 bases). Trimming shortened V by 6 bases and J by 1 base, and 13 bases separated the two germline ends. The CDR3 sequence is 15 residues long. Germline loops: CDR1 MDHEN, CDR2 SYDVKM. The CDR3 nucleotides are TGTGCCAGCAGCTCCGCGGGTTTGTCCTACAATGAGCAGTTCTTC. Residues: CASSSAGLSYNEQFF.

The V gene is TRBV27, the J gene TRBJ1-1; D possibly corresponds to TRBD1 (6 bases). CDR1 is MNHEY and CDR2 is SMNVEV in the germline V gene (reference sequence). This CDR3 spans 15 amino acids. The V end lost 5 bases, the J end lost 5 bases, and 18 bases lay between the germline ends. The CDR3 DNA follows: TGTGCCAGCAGTCTGATCGTTAGGGGGAATACTGAAGCTTTCTTT. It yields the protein CASSLIVRGNTEAFF.

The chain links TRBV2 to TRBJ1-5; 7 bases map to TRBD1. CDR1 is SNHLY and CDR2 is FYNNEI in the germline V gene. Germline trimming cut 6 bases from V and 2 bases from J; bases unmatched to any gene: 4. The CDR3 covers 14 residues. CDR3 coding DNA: TGTGCCAGCAGAAGACAGGGCGGCAATCAGCCCCAGCATTTT. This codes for CASRRQGGNQPQHF. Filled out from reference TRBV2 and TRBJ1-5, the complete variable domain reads EPEVTQTPSHQVTQMGQEVILRCVPISNHLYFYWYRQILGQKVEFLVSFYNNEISEKSEIFDDQFSVERPDGSNFTLKIRSTKLEDSAMYFCASRRQGGNQPQHFGDGTRLSIL.

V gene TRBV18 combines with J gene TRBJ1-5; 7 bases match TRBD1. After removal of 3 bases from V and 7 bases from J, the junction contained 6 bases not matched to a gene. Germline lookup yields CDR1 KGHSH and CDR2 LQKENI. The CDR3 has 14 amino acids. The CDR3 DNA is TGTGCCAGCTCACCTACAGGGGTGGGCCAGCCCCAGCATTTT. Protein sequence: CASSPTGVGQPQHF.

CDR3 nucleotides: TGCGCCAGCAGCCAAGGGGGGACTAGTCAGTATACAGATACGCAGTATTTT. Protein product: CASSQGGTSQYTDTQYF. The gene calls are TRBV4-1 and TRBJ2-3, with 8 nucleotides matching TRBD2. CDR3 size: 17 residues. CDR1 is MGHRA, CDR2 YSYEKL, per germline. With 1 base clipped from V and 3 bases from J, the junction kept 9 bases outside the gene matches.

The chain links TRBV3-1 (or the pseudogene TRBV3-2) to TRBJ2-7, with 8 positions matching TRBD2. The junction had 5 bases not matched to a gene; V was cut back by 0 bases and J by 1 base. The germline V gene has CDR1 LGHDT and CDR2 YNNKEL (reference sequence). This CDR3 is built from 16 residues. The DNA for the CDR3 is TGTGCCAGCAGCCAAGATACGGGACTAGGATCCTACGAGCAGTACTTC. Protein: CASSQDTGLGSYEQYF.